Shown below are 7 T cell receptor beta chains from a single sample sequenced in a study of blood T cell repertoires in COVID-19. Some clones are missing from TCRdb's copy, which holds only in-frame ones; the method was immunoSEQ multiplex PCR. Among over 45,000 clones listed, approximately 80% were seen once. The sequenced sample consisted of peripheral blood. These receptors were collected from a man between 65 and 80 years old with acute or convalescent COVID-19.

The chain links TRBV7-8 to TRBJ1-2; D possibly corresponds to TRBD1 (5 bases). With 5 bases removed from V and 7 bases from J, the gap between germline ends came to 23 bases. This CDR3 has 16 amino acids. The germline gives CDR1 SGHVS, CDR2 FQNEAQ. CDR3: CASSRGAAGGVSGYTF. CDR3 sequence (DNA): TGTGCCAGCAGCCGCGGGGCCGCGGGGGGAGTTTCTGGCTACACCTTC.

The chain links TRBV2 to TRBJ2-5, with TRBD2 matching 10 bases. This CDR3 has 16 amino acids. The ends lost 5 bases at V and 4 bases at J; junction bases unmatched: 10. CDR1 is SNHLY and CDR2 is FYNNEI in the germline V gene. CDR3 amino acids: CASSITLLAGVETQYF. The CDR3 nucleotides are TGTGCCAGCAGTATTACTCTCCTAGCGGGAGTAGAGACCCAGTACTTC.

V and J are TRBV7-8 and TRBJ2-5, with D possibly being TRBD2 (5 bases). Trimming shortened V by 6 bases and J by 5 bases, and 13 bases separated the two germline ends. From germline, CDR1 is SGHVS and CDR2 FQNEAQ. The CDR3 extends over 13 amino acids. This CDR3 reads CASSRGASETQYF. As DNA, the CDR3 is TGTGCCAGCAGTCGGGGTGCTTCGGAGACCCAGTACTTC. Together with reference TRBV7-8 and TRBJ2-5, the CDR3 gives the full variable domain: GAGVSQSPRYKVAKRGQDVALRCDPISGHVSLFWYQQALGQGPEFLTYFQNEAQLDKSGLPSDRFFAERPEGSVSTLKIQRTQQEDSAVYLCASSRGASETQYFGPGTRLLVL.

The chain links TRBV4-1 to TRBJ2-1; 10 bases are shared with TRBD2. After removal of 9 bases from V and 6 bases from J, the junction contained 11 bases not matched to a gene. This CDR3 spans 15 amino acids. Germline V gives CDR1 MGHRA, CDR2 YSYEKL. This CDR3 reads CASRAASGRSNEQFF. CDR3 sequence (DNA): TGCGCCAGTAGGGCCGCTAGCGGGAGATCCAATGAGCAGTTCTTC.

This chain links TRBV30 with TRBJ1-1; no clear D gene. This CDR3 has 12 amino acids. Germline CDR1 reads GTSNPN; CDR2 reads SVGIG (reference sequence). The V gene lost 8 bases and the J gene lost 5 bases, with 15 bases spanning the gap. CDR3 in amino acids: CAGALDATEAFF. The CDR3 DNA reads as TGTGCCGGAGCCCTCGACGCAACTGAAGCTTTCTTT.

The V and J genes are TRBV12-3 or TRBV12-4 and TRBJ1-2, with TRBD1 identical over 10 bases. CDR3 size: 13 residues. J gave up 8 bases and V 5 bases, and 5 bases lay outside the gene matches. The CDR3 reads CASSAGTGVGYTF. The CDR3 nucleotides are TGTGCCAGCAGTGCCGGGACAGGGGTCGGCTACACCTTC.

The J gene is TRBJ2-3, the V gene TRBV9, with 8 bases fitting TRBD2. The CDR3 covers 17 residues. The V gene end was trimmed by 0 bases and the J gene end by 0 bases; junction bases not matched to a gene: 6. CDR1 SGDLS and CDR2 YYNGEE come from the germline V gene. CDR3 DNA: TGTGCCAGCAGCGTAGTGGATAGCGGGGTAAGCACAGATACGCAGTATTTT. Translating gives CASSVVDSGVSTDTQYF.